The table lists the clone carrying this T cell receptor (beta chain) with a few counts. With 5 bases clipped from V and 1 base from J, the junction kept 3 bases outside the gene matches. Looked up from germline, CDR1 is MNHEY and CDR2 is SMNVEV (reference sequence). The CDR3 spans 15 residues. This sample is drawn from a study of blood T cell repertoires in COVID-19. Study context: There were acute and convalescent COVID-19 samples, and they came from the United States, Italy and Spain. T cells, B-cell-depleted T cells, or PBMCs supplied cDNA or gDNA.

Original analysis: Estimation of nucleated cell counts was performed using reference gene primer amplification. TCRdb keeps only in-frame clones here, not all; method: immunoSEQ multiplex PCR. The V and J calls and the clone size are those of that table, but D and trimming were determined from the DNA. The repertoire has approximately 180,000 clones, around 82% of them found once; the top ten carry roughly a sixth. Categorization into cohorts depended on clinical history that participants reported. This sequence joins TRBV27 and TRBJ1-5, with 9 bases lining up with TRBD1. The TCR was taken from a woman in her forties or fifties with acute COVID-19. Source material: PBMCs or T cells enriched from blood (not recorded which). The CDR3 reads CASSPGTGSNQPQHF. The CDR3, as DNA: TGTGCCAGCAGTCCCGGGACAGGGAGCAATCAGCCCCAGCATTTT.